This T cell receptor (beta chain) was captured by sequencing in a study of T cells after yellow fever vaccination. Study-wide results and caveats: Most primary-vaccination clones reappeared after the booster (about 96% CD4, 88% CD8). When the response was secondary, it was weaker but reached its peak faster, day 5 versus 15.

From germline, CDR1 is SGHRS and CDR2 YFSETQ. J gave up 6 bases and V 0 bases, and 10 bases lay outside the gene matches. The CDR3 length is 17 residues. This clonotype was recorded many times. Its specificity is not known. UMIs were added to TCR cDNA along with a universal primer site when it was made by 5'RACE template switching. TCRdb re-called the 5' RACE reads through MiXCR, storing one row per CDR3 protein. In the table there are roughly 68,000 distinct CDR3 sequences, about 6% of which are singletons. The chain recombines TRBV5-1 with TRBJ2-5, with 11 bases lining up with TRBD1. This specimen consisted of CD8+ T cells sorted from PBMCs, obtained about 49 days after the first yellow fever vaccination. This TCR came from a man aged 18 to 29 who received the YFV17D yellow fever vaccine. This CDR3 is CASSLEYRTGGWKTQYF. The CDR3 bases are TGCGCCAGCAGCTTGGAGTATAGGACAGGGGGCTGGAAGACCCAGTACTTC. Looking up the rest from reference TRBV5-1 and TRBJ2-5 gives the full variable domain: KAGVTQTPRYLIKTRGQQVTLSCSPISGHRSVSWYQQTPGQGLQFLFEYFSETQRNKGNFPGRFSGRQFSNSRSEMNVSTLELGDSALYLCASSLEYRTGGWKTQYFGPGTRLLVL.